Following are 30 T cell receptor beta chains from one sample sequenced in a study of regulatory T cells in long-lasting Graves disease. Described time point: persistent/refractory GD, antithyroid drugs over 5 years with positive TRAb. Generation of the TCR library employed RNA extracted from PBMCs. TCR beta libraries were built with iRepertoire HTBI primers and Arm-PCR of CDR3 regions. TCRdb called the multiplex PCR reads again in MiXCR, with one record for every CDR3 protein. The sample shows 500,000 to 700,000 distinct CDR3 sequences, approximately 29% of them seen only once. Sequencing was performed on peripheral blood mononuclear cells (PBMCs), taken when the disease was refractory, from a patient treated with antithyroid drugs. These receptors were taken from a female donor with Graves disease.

Written as DNA, the CDR3 is TGTGCCAGTAGTATTCGGGGGGACAGGGGGACTGAAGCTTTCTTT. It yields the protein CASSIRGDRGTEAFF. The chain uses TRBV19 and TRBJ1-1, with 11 bases matching TRBD1. The CDR3 contains 15 residues. CDR1 is LNHDA, CDR2 SQIVND, per germline (reference sequence). Trimming removed 3 bases from V and 5 bases from J; junction bases left unmatched: 5.

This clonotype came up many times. Here the CDR3 DNA reads TGTGCCCGTCACCCAGGGGCGAAACATGGCTACACCTTC. Residues: CARHPGAKHGYTF. This chain connects TRBV2 to TRBJ1-2, with a possible D match to TRBD1 (6 bases). Trimming removed 11 bases at V and 6 bases at J, with 19 bases between. Per the germline V gene, CDR1 is SNHLY and CDR2 is FYNNEI. This CDR3 region has 13 residues.

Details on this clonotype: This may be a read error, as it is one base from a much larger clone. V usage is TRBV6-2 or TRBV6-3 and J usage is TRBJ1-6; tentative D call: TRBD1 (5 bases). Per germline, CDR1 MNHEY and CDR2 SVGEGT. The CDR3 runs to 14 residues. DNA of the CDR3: TGTGCCGGACAACATGGTCAGGGTGATTCACCCTTCCACTTT. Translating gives CAGQHGQGDSPFHF.

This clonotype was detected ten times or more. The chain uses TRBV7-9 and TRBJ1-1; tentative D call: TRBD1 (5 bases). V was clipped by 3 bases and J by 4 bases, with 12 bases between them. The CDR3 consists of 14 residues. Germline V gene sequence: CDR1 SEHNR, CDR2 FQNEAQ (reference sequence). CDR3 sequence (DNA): TGTGCCAGCAGCTTCGGCGGGACGTTCACTGAAGCTTTCTTT. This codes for CASSFGGTFTEAFF.

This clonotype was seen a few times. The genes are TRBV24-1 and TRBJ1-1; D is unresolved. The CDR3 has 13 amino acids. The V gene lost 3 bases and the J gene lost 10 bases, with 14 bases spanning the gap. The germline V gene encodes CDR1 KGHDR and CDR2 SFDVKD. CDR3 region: CATSDADALGAFF. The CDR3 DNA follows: TGTGCCACCAGTGATGCCGACGCTCTCGGAGCTTTCTTT.

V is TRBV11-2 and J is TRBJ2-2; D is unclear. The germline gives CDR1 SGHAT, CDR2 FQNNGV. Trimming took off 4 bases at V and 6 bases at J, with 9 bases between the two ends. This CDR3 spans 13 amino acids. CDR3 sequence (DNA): TGTGCCAGCAGCTCCACGGCCGCCGGGGAGCTGTTTTTT. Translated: CASSSTAAGELFF.

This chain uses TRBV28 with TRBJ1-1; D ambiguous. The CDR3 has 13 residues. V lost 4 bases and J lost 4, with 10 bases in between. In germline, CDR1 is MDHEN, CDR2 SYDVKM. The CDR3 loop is CASSYFRATEAFF. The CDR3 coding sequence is TGTGCCAGCAGTTACTTTAGAGCCACTGAAGCTTTCTTT.

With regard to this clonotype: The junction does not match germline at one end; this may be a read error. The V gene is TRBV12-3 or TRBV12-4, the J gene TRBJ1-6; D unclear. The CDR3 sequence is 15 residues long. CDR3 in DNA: TGTGCCAGCAGTTTGTTGAGCTCCTATAATTCAGCCCTCCACTTT. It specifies CASSLLSSYNSALHF.

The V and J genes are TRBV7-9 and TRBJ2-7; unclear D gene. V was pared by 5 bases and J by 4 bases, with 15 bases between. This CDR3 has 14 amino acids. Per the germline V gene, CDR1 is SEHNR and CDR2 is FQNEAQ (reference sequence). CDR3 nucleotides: TGTGCCAGCAGCCGGGTCCTCCTTTTTTACGAGCAGTACTTC. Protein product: CASSRVLLFYEQYF.

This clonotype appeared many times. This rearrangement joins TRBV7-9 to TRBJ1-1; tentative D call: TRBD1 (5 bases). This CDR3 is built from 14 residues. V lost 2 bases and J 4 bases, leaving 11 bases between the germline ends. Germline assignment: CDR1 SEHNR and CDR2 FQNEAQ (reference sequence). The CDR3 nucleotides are TGTGCCAGCAGCTTAACGGCAGGGAGCACTGAAGCTTTCTTT. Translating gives CASSLTAGSTEAFF. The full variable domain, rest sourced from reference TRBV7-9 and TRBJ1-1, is DTGVSQNPRHKITKRGQNVTFRCDPISEHNRLYWYRQTLGQGPEFLTYFQNEAQLEKSRLLSDRFSAERPKGSFSTLEIQRTEQGDSAMYLCASSLTAGSTEAFFGQGTRLTVV.

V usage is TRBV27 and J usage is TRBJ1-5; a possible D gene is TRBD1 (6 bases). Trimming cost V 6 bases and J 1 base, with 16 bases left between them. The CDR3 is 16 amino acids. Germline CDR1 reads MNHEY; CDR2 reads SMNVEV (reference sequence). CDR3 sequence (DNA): TGTGCCAGCAGCCCCGGGGGCTTCAAGAGCAATCAGCCCCAGCATTTT. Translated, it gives CASSPGGFKSNQPQHF.

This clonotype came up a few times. The CDR3 DNA follows: TGCGCCAGCAGCTTGGAACAGAGGAGCACTGAAGCTTTCTTT. It specifies CASSLEQRSTEAFF. This chain links TRBV5-1 with TRBJ1-1; no reliable D call. The CDR3 consists of 14 residues. Germline CDR1 SGHRS, CDR2 YFSETQ. V was cut by 0 bases and J by 4 bases, with 10 bases left in between.

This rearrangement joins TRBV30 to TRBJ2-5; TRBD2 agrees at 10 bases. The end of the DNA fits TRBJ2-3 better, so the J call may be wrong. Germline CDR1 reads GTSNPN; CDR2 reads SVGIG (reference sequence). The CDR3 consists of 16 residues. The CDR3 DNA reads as TGTGCCTGGAGCTTGACCCTAGCGGGAGCATCGGATACGCAGTATTTT. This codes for CAWSLTLAGASDTQYF.

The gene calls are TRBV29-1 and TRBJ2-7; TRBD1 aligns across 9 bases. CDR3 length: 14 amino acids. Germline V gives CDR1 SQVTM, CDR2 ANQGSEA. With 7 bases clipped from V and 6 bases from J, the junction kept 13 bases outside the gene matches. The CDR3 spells CSGTGTGSLGEQYF. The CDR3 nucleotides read TGCAGCGGAACCGGGACAGGGTCTCTTGGCGAGCAGTACTTC.

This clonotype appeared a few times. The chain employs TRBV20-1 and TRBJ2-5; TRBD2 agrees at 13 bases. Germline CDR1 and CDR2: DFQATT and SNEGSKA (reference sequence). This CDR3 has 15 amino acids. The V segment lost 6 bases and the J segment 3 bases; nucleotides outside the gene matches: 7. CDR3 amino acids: CSAQAGLAGEETQYF. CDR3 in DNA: TGCAGTGCACAGGCAGGACTAGCGGGAGAAGAGACCCAGTACTTC.

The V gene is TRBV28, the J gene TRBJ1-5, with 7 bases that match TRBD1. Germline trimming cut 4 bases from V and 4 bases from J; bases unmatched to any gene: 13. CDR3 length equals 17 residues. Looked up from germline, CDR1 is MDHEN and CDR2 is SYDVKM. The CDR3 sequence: CASSSPPHRGSNQPQHF. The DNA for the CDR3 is TGTGCCAGCAGTTCACCACCCCACAGGGGCTCGAATCAGCCCCAGCATTTT.

The CDR3 DNA is TGTGCCACCACAGAAGACATGTCATTAGGTCAGCCCCAGCATTTT. Its translation is CATTEDMSLGQPQHF. This sequence joins TRBV10-3 and TRBJ1-5, with unresolved D. Per the germline V gene, CDR1 is ENHRY and CDR2 is SYGVKD. The CDR3 spans 15 residues. V dropped 10 bases and J dropped 6 bases, with 22 bases sitting between them.

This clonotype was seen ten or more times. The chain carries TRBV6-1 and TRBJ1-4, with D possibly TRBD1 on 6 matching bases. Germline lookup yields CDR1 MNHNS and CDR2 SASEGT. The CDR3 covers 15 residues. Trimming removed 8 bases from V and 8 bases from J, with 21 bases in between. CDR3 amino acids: CASRPRTVKGEKLFF. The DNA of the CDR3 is TGTGCCAGCCGCCCTAGGACAGTAAAAGGGGAAAAACTGTTTTTT.

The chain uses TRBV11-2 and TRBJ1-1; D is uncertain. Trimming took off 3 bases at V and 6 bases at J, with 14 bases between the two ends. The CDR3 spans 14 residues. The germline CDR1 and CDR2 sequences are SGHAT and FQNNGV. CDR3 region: CASSLVGSGAEAFF. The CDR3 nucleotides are TGTGCCAGCAGCTTGGTTGGCAGCGGGGCTGAAGCTTTCTTT.

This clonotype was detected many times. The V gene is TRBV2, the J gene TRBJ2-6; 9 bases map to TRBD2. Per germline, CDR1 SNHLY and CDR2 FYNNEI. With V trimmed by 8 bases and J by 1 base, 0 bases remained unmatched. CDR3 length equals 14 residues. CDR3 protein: CASGLASGANVLTF. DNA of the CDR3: TGTGCCAGCGGACTAGCGTCTGGGGCCAACGTCCTGACTTTC.

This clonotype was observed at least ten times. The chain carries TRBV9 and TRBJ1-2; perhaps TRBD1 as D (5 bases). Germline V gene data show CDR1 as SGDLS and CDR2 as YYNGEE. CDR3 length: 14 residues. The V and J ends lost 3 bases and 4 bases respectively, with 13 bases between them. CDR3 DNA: TGTGCCAGCAGCGGGTCCCGGGACGGCTATGGCTACACCTTC. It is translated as CASSGSRDGYGYTF.

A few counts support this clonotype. This CDR3 is CASSGDEAPRYGYTF. CDR3 DNA: TGTGCCAGCAGCGGAGACGAGGCCCCTAGGTATGGCTACACCTTC. The rearrangement uses TRBV9 and TRBJ1-2; no clear D. The CDR3 loop spans 15 amino acids. Trimming cost V 3 bases and J 5 bases, with 17 bases left between them. Germline loops: CDR1 SGDLS, CDR2 YYNGEE.

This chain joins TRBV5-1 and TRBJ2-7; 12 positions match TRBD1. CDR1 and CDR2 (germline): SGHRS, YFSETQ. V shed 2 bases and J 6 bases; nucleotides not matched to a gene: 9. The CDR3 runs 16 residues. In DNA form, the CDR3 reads TGCGCCAGCAGCTTCGGGACAGGGGGCGCCTTGAGCGAGCAGTACTTC. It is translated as CASSFGTGGALSEQYF.

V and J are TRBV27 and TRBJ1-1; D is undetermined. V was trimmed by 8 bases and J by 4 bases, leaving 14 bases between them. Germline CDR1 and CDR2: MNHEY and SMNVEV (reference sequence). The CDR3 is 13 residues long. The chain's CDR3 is CASGRAQITEAFF. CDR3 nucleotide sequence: TGTGCCAGCGGAAGGGCCCAAATCACTGAAGCTTTCTTT.

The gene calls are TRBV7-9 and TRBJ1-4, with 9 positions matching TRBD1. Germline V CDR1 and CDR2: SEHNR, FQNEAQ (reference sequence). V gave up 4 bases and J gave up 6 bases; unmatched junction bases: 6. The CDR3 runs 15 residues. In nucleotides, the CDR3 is TGTGCCAGCAGCTACGGACAGGGGTTGGATGAAAAACTGTTTTTT. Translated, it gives CASSYGQGLDEKLFF.

CDR3 bases: TGCGCCAGCAGCTTGGTTCTGGGCGGGCCTGAAGCTTTCTTT. Amino acid sequence: CASSLVLGGPEAFF. V is TRBV5-1 and J is TRBJ1-1; D remains ambiguous. Germline V lookup: CDR1 SGHRS, CDR2 YFSETQ. V was pared by 0 bases and J by 6 bases, with 12 bases between. The CDR3 extends over 14 amino acids.

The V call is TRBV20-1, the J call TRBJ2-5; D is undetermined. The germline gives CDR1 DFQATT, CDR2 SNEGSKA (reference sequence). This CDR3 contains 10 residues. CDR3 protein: CSVGRETQYF. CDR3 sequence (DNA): TGCAGCGTTGGGCGTGAGACCCAGTACTTC.

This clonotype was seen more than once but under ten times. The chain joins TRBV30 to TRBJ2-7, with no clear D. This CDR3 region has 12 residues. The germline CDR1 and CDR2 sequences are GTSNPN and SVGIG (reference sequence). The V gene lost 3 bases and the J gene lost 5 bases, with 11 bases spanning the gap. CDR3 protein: CAWSPRAHEQYF. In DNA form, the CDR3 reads TGTGCCTGGAGCCCCCGAGCTCACGAGCAGTACTTC.

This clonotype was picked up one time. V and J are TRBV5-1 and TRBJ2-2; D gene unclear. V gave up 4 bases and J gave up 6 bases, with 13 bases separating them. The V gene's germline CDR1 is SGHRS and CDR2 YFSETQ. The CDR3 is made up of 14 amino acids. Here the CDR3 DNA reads TGCGCCAGCAGCCTCCCCGGGTTGTCCGGGGAGCTGTTTTTT. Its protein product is CASSLPGLSGELFF.

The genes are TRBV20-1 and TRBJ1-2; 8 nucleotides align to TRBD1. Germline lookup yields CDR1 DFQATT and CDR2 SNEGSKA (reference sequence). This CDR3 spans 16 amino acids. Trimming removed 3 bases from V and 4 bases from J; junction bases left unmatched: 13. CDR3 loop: CSASPPDRGRGYGYTF. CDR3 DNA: TGCAGTGCTAGCCCCCCTGACAGGGGCCGTGGCTATGGCTACACCTTC.